This T cell receptor (beta chain) is from a study of Ad26.COV2.S vaccination and SARS-CoV-2 variants. Across the whole study: Vaccine-arm donor from the placebo-controlled COV1001 Ad26.COV2.S trial. Dosing was one shot or two shots 56 days apart.

The CDR3 runs to 14 residues. V was pared by 1 base and J by 2 bases, with 8 bases between. The V gene's germline CDR1 is SEHNR and CDR2 FQNEAQ (reference sequence). The sample's treatment: over 15 received Ad26.COV2.S at low or high dose, single or two shots; roughly 5 received placebo; per-sample allocation not given. Collection of samples fell on day 63 after the first vaccine or placebo injection. Study observations and caveats: Vaccine and placebo groups showed comparable non-spike TCR breadth. The authors reported substantial breadth in spike-specific CD8+ and CD4+ T cell responses after vaccination.

A remark on this clone: What it binds is unknown.

Data came from immunoSEQ multiplex PCR; TCRdb stores just in-frame clones and leaves some out. Here the sample spans a few hundred thousand clones, more than 75% being singletons. The sequence derives from a person aged 18 to 59 who received the Ad26.COV2.S COVID-19 vaccine or a placebo. This specimen was peripheral blood, taken in a trial of Ad26.COV2.S vaccine versus placebo. The V call is TRBV7-9, the J call TRBJ1-2; unclear D gene. The CDR3 here is CASSLDLINYGYTF. CDR3 DNA: TGTGCCAGCAGCTTAGATCTTATAAACTATGGCTACACCTTC.